A selection of T cell receptor beta chains follows, all from one sample in a study of CD8 T cells in Susac syndrome. Each CDR3 protein gets one entry after TCRdb re-called the immunoSEQ multiplex PCR reads with MiXCR. The table lists under 200,000 distinct CDR3 sequences, approximately 94% of them singletons. Material: CD4+ T cells from PBMCs. Receptors were obtained from a human donor with Susac syndrome. Both conserved end residues are part of each CDR3. A D gene is named only where the DNA matches it firmly. Size is stated for part of the rows, as once, few or many counts, or as a class when the clone is expanded.

V	size	D	J	CDR3	DNA
TRBV11-2	NA	NA	TRBJ2-4	CASSLWGRNVRGTKNIQYF	TGTGCCAGCAGCTTATGGGGCAGAAACGTCCGTGGGACCAAAAACATTCAGTACTTC
TRBV29-1	NA	NA	TRBJ1-1	CSVEEPTEAFF	TGCAGCGTTGAGGAACCGACTGAAGCTTTCTTT
TRBV2	NA	TRBD1	TRBJ2-5	CASSAPPGQKETQYF	TGTGCCAGCAGTGCGCCACCGGGACAGAAAGAGACCCAGTACTTC
TRBV5-4	once	NA	TRBJ1-2	CASSPPGNYGYTF	TGTGCCAGCAGCCCCCCGGGGAACTATGGCTACACCTTC
TRBV5-1	NA	NA	TRBJ2-2	CASTDFPNTGELFF	TGCGCCAGCACGGACTTTCCGAACACCGGGGAGCTGTTTTTT
TRBV18	NA	NA	TRBJ2-3	CASSPVAGTSTDTQYF	TGTGCCAGCTCACCAGTTGCGGGGACTAGCACAGATACGCAGTATTTT
TRBV5-1	NA	NA	TRBJ2-1	CASSLANSYNEQFF	TGCGCCAGCAGCTTGGCCAACTCCTACAATGAGCAGTTCTTC
TRBV19	NA	NA	TRBJ1-1	CASSMVLRNTEAFF	TGTGCCAGTAGCATGGTGTTGAGGAACACTGAAGCTTTCTTT
TRBV20-1	NA	TRBD2	TRBJ2-1	CSARRVSGDTYNEQFF	TGCAGTGCTAGACGGGTTAGCGGGGACACCTACAATGAGCAGTTCTTC
TRBV4-1	NA	NA	TRBJ1-5	CASSPSPDGTLGPQHF	TGCGCCAGCAGCCCCTCGCCAGATGGCACGTTGGGGCCCCAGCATTTT
TRBV5-6	NA	NA	TRBJ2-5	CASSARGLGAQETQYF	TGTGCCAGCAGCGCGCGAGGGTTAGGAGCCCAAGAGACCCAGTACTTC
TRBV12-3/TRBV12-4	once	NA	TRBJ2-7	CASSSPGRRYEQYF	TGTGCCAGCAGTTCTCCGGGACGGAGATACGAGCAGTACTTC
TRBV12-3/TRBV12-4	NA	NA	TRBJ2-3	CASSRDSTSTDTQYF	TGTGCCAGCAGCCGGGACTCCACTAGCACAGATACGCAGTATTTT
TRBV7-9	NA	TRBD1	TRBJ1-5	CASSYGQDFQPQHF	TGTGCCAGCAGCTACGGACAGGACTTTCAGCCCCAGCATTTT
TRBV3-1	NA	TRBD1	TRBJ1-1	CASSRGTGGGPSNTEAFF	TGTGCCAGCAGCCGCGGGACAGGGGGCGGCCCCAGCAACACTGAAGCTTTCTTT
TRBV9	NA	NA	TRBJ1-2	CASSVDYHYGYTF	TGTGCCAGCAGCGTAGATTACCACTATGGCTACACCTTC
TRBV3-1	NA	NA	TRBJ2-3	CASSQSDTQYF	TGTGCCAGCAGCCAATCTGATACGCAGTATTTT
TRBV6-1	once	TRBD1	TRBJ1-6	CASSRTGSSYNSPLHF	TGTGCCAGCAGTAGGACAGGGAGCTCCTATAATTCACCCCTCCACTTT
TRBV6-2/TRBV6-3	NA	NA	TRBJ1-6	CASMRTRETPLHF	TGTGCCAGCATGAGGACCCGCGAGACACCCCTCCACTTT
TRBV5-4	NA	NA	TRBJ2-3	CASSLPGVKSTDTQYF	TGTGCCAGCAGCTTGCCCGGAGTGAAGTCGACAGATACGCAGTATTTT
TRBV5-1	NA	TRBD1	TRBJ1-5	CASSSGTGGGQPQHF	TGCGCCAGCAGCTCCGGGACAGGGGGCGGTCAGCCCCAGCATTTT
TRBV15	NA	TRBD2	TRBJ2-5	CATSREVAGAQETQYF	TGTGCCACCAGCAGAGAGGTAGCGGGGGCCCAAGAGACCCAGTACTTC
TRBV11-2	NA	NA	TRBJ1-5	CASSPLGGEQPQHF	TGTGCCAGCAGCCCCCTCGGGGGGGAACAGCCCCAGCATTTT
TRBV4-3	NA	NA	TRBJ1-4	CASSQDGTALGEKLFF	TGCGCCAGCAGCCAAGATGGTACGGCCCTGGGGGAAAAACTGTTTTTT
TRBV2	few	NA	TRBJ2-5	CASSAREETQYF	TGTGCCAGCAGTGCCAGGGAAGAGACCCAGTACTTC
TRBV7-9	few	NA	TRBJ2-7	CASSRTAYEQYF	TGTGCCAGCAGCCGGACAGCCTACGAGCAGTACTTC
TRBV2	NA	TRBD1	TRBJ2-5	CASRRNWGQVWAETQYF	TGTGCCAGCAGAAGGAATTGGGGACAGGTGTGGGCAGAGACCCAGTACTTC
TRBV2	NA	NA	TRBJ2-2	CASSEAGITGELFF	TGTGCCAGCAGTGAGGCAGGCATCACCGGGGAGCTGTTTTTT
TRBV4-1	NA	TRBD2	TRBJ2-5	CASSQDLLAGPHLETQYF	TGCGCCAGCAGCCAAGATCTACTAGCGGGGCCCCATCTGGAGACCCAGTACTTC
TRBV5-4	NA	NA	TRBJ2-3	CASSLMSTSTDTQYF	TGTGCCAGCAGCTTGATGAGCACTAGCACAGATACGCAGTATTTT
TRBV12-3/TRBV12-4	NA	NA	TRBJ2-4	CASSTGTTLAKNIQYF	TGTGCCAGCAGTACCGGAACCACACTAGCCAAAAACATTCAGTACTTC
TRBV30	once	NA	TRBJ1-4	CAWSPQPNEKLFF	TGTGCCTGGAGCCCCCAGCCTAATGAAAAACTGTTTTTT
TRBV4-1	NA	NA	TRBJ1-5	CASSQDTVSNQPQHF	TGCGCCAGCAGCCAAGATACAGTGAGTAATCAGCCCCAGCATTTT
TRBV5-4	NA	TRBD1	TRBJ2-6	CASSFPGQGSGANVLTF	TGTGCCAGCAGCTTTCCGGGACAGGGCTCTGGGGCCAACGTCCTGACTTTC
TRBV4-3	NA	NA	TRBJ1-2	CASSNTRYYGYTF	TGCGCCAGCAGCAATACACGCTACTATGGCTACACCTTC
TRBV18	NA	NA	TRBJ2-5	CASSPGGQFQETQYF	TGTGCCAGCTCACCTGGGGGCCAGTTTCAAGAGACCCAGTACTTC
TRBV6-5	NA	NA	TRBJ2-7	CASSSDGLSSMAEQYF	TGTGCCAGCAGTTCGGACGGTTTATCCTCAATGGCTGAGCAGTACTTC
TRBV7-8	NA	NA	TRBJ1-2	CASSLTPGGYGYTF	TGTGCCAGCAGCTTAACGCCGGGCGGCTATGGCTACACCTTC
TRBV29-1	NA	NA	TRBJ2-3	CSVEDLLHTSTDTQYF	TGCAGCGTTGAAGATCTCCTCCACACCAGCACAGATACGCAGTATTTT
TRBV6-5	once	NA	TRBJ2-5	CASSNDRRETQYF	TGTGCCAGCAGCAACGACAGGCGGGAGACCCAGTACTTC
TRBV20-1	NA	TRBD2	TRBJ2-2	CSARTSGGNTGELFF	TGCAGTGCCCGGACTAGCGGGGGAAACACCGGGGAGCTGTTTTTT
TRBV7-9	NA	NA	TRBJ1-2	CASSESGPTSGYTF	TGTGCCAGCAGCGAGTCCGGGCCGACGTCGGGCTACACCTTC
TRBV29-1	NA	NA	TRBJ1-3	CSVGPAFGNTIYF	TGCAGCGTTGGACCCGCTTTTGGGAACACCATATATTTT
TRBV6-5	once	TRBD1	TRBJ2-7	CASSYSTGTGSHEQYF	TGTGCCAGCAGTTACTCGACCGGGACAGGGAGTCACGAGCAGTACTTC
TRBV6-5	NA	NA	TRBJ2-2	CASLQGPGELFF	TGTGCCAGCCTTCAGGGTCCCGGGGAGCTGTTTTTT
TRBV29-1	NA	NA	TRBJ1-6	CSVMTENNSPLHF	TGCAGCGTCATGACCGAAAATAATTCACCCCTCCACTTT
TRBV3-1	NA	NA	TRBJ2-7	CASRHNPLGYEQYF	TGTGCCAGCAGACACAACCCGTTGGGGTACGAGCAGTACTTC
TRBV18	NA	NA	TRBJ1-1	CASSRGLPEAFF	TGTGCCAGCTCACGGGGCTTACCTGAAGCTTTCTTT
TRBV19	NA	TRBD1	TRBJ1-6	CATMDRGNSPLHF	TGTGCCACTATGGACAGGGGGAATTCACCCCTCCACTTT
TRBV7-9	NA	TRBD2	TRBJ2-2	CASRLAGHTGELFF	TGTGCCAGCAGACTAGCGGGGCACACCGGGGAGCTGTTTTTT
TRBV20-1	NA	TRBD1	TRBJ2-1	CSARSGTASYNEQFF	TGCAGTGCTAGATCTGGGACAGCATCATACAATGAGCAGTTCTTC
TRBV6-1	NA	NA	TRBJ2-5	CASSETEFQETQYF	TGTGCCAGCAGTGAAACAGAATTCCAAGAGACCCAGTACTTC
TRBV23-1	once	TRBD1	TRBJ1-3	CASSPHKQGGFSSGNTIYF	TGCGCCAGCAGTCCCCATAAGCAGGGGGGCTTCAGCTCTGGAAACACCATATATTTT
TRBV29-1	once	TRBD1	TRBJ1-4	CSALGGQGGEKLFF	TGCAGCGCGCTAGGGGGACAGGGAGGAGAAAAACTGTTTTTT
TRBV4-1	NA	TRBD1	TRBJ2-3	CASSLGGQGAAIKQYF	TGCGCCAGCAGTCTGGGGGGACAGGGTGCAGCGATAAAGCAGTATTTT
TRBV5-4	once	NA	TRBJ2-1	CASSLRSGAYNEQFF	TGTGCCAGCAGCTTGAGATCAGGGGCTTACAATGAGCAGTTCTTC
TRBV13	once	NA	TRBJ2-1	CASSLGLGTRAYNEQFF	TGTGCCAGCAGCTTAGGCCTGGGCACGAGGGCCTACAATGAGCAGTTCTTC
TRBV9	NA	TRBD2	TRBJ2-1	CASSVGVGLAGGNEQFF	TGTGCCAGCAGCGTAGGGGTTGGACTAGCGGGGGGCAATGAGCAGTTCTTC
TRBV29-1	NA	TRBD2	TRBJ2-5	CSVDAGEETQYF	TGCAGCGTTGACGCGGGGGAAGAGACCCAGTACTTC